A single sample is the source of the 2 T cell receptor beta chains below, sequenced in a study of OX40 agonist ivuxolimab in advanced cancers. The method was immunoSEQ multiplex PCR; TCRdb's version includes in-frame clones alone and lacks a portion of them. The repertoire consists of some 85,000 clones, with about 91% occurring once and the leading ten covering about 2.3%. Sequences were derived from CD4+ or CD8+ T cells sorted from blood, sampled in a trial of the OX40 agonist ivuxolimab. The origin of the receptors is an adult with an advanced solid tumor such as melanoma, head and neck, liver or kidney cancer.

The chain employs TRBV28 and TRBJ1-4; TRBD1 matches 11 bases. The CDR3 is 16 amino acids. CDR1 and CDR2 (germline): MDHEN, SYDVKM. V trimming: 5 bases; J trimming: 7 bases; junction bases outside the gene matches: 9. Here the CDR3 reads CASSGSPGQGGEKLFF. The CDR3, as DNA: TGTGCCAGCAGTGGAAGTCCGGGACAGGGGGGTGAAAAACTGTTTTTT.

The chain uses TRBV28 and TRBJ2-1, with a possible D match to TRBD2 (6 bases). The V end was cut by 1 base, the J end by 14 bases, with 18 bases between. The CDR3 is 14 amino acids. Germline lookup yields CDR1 MDHEN and CDR2 SYDVKM. The CDR3 DNA reads TGTGCCAGCAGTTTATCAGGGCGAACGGGAGTAGAGTTCTTC. As protein: CASSLSGRTGVEFF.